A single sample is the source of the 20 T cell receptor beta chains below, sequenced in a study of blood T cell repertoires in COVID-19. Generated by immunoSEQ multiplex PCR, the TCRdb table keeps only in-frame clones and is missing some. The sample holds 150,000 to 200,000 clones, roughly 76% seen once. The sequencing input was peripheral blood. Receptors were obtained from a woman aged 80 or over with COVID-19, enrolled during active disease.

The V gene is TRBV6-1, the J gene TRBJ1-1, with a weak D call TRBD1 (6 bases). The V gene's germline CDR1 is MNHNS and CDR2 SASEGT. The CDR3 has 14 residues. V lost 3 bases and J lost 6, with 14 bases in between. The CDR3 DNA is TGTGCCAGCAGTGACAGGGGAGTGGTAGCTGAAGCTTTCTTT. It specifies CASSDRGVVAEAFF.

The chain links TRBV18 to TRBJ2-7, with D possibly being TRBD2 (6 bases). V was pared by 3 bases and J by 1 base, with 10 bases between. Per germline, CDR1 KGHSH and CDR2 LQKENI. The CDR3 is 14 amino acids. DNA of the CDR3: TGTGCCAGCTCACCCGCGGGGCCGTCCTACGAGCAGTACTTC. Translating it yields CASSPAGPSYEQYF. Supplemented by reference TRBV18 and TRBJ2-7, the full variable domain reads NAGVMQNPRHLVRRRGQEARLRCSPMKGHSHVYWYRQLPEEGLKFMVYLQKENIIDESGMPKERFSAEFPKEGPSILRIQQVVRGDSAAYFCASSPAGPSYEQYFGPGTRLTVT.

The rearrangement uses TRBV10-3 and TRBJ2-7, with D possibly being TRBD1 (5 bases). Germline V CDR1 and CDR2: ENHRY, SYGVKD. Trimming pared 7 bases from V and 0 bases from J, leaving 13 bases between. CDR3 length equals 14 residues. This chain's CDR3 is CAIKERTPSYEQYF. The CDR3 DNA sequence: TGTGCCATCAAAGAACGGACACCCTCCTACGAGCAGTACTTC.

The chain recombines TRBV6-2 or TRBV6-3 with TRBJ2-7; no clear D gene. This CDR3 comprises 14 residues. The ends were cut back, 2 bases at V and 3 bases at J, with 11 bases in the middle. The germline V gene encodes CDR1 MNHEY and CDR2 SVGEGT. CDR3 region: CASSYGQVFYEQYF. CDR3 in DNA: TGTGCCAGCAGTTACGGGCAGGTTTTCTACGAGCAGTACTTC.

The J gene is TRBJ2-2, the V gene TRBV15; TRBD2 aligns across 13 bases. After removal of 0 bases from V and 4 bases from J, the junction contained 2 bases not matched to a gene. Germline CDR1 reads LNHNV; CDR2 reads YYDKDF (reference sequence). The CDR3 covers 17 residues. The CDR3, as DNA: TGTGCCACCAGCAGAGAACTAGCGGGAGGGCTCACCGGGGAGCTGTTTTTT. It codes for CATSRELAGGLTGELFF. Full variable domain (outside the CDR3, taken from reference TRBV15 and TRBJ2-2): DAMVIQNPRYQVTQFGKPVTLSCSQTLNHNVMYWYQQKSSQAPKLLFHYYDKDFNNEADTPDNFQSRRPNTSFCFLDIRSPGLGDTAMYLCATSRELAGGLTGELFFGEGSRLTVL.

The chain recombines TRBV5-4 with TRBJ1-1; D uncertain. V shed 0 bases and J shed 4 bases, with 7 bases lying between them. This CDR3 comprises 13 residues. Looked up from germline, CDR1 is SGHNT and CDR2 is YYREEE (reference sequence). The CDR3 sequence: CASSLAGVTEAFF. Here the CDR3 DNA reads TGTGCCAGCAGCTTGGCCGGGGTCACTGAAGCTTTCTTT.

This chain links TRBV2 with TRBJ1-6; no clear D gene. Germline values: CDR1 SNHLY, CDR2 FYNNEI. The V end lost 7 bases, the J end lost 11 bases, and 6 bases lay between the germline ends. The CDR3 totals 10 residues. CDR3 amino acids: CASNSAPLHF. The DNA of the CDR3 is TGTGCCAGCAACAGTGCACCCCTCCACTTT.

The rearrangement links TRBV11-2 to TRBJ1-4; D not certain. The V gene's germline CDR1 is SGHAT and CDR2 FQNNGV. V dropped 5 bases and J dropped 8 bases, with 21 bases sitting between them. The CDR3 runs to 16 residues. The CDR3 sequence: CASSPSYTSLSEKLFF. As DNA, the CDR3 is TGTGCCAGCAGCCCTAGTTACACGAGTTTGTCGGAAAAACTGTTTTTT. The full variable domain, its missing parts supplied by reference TRBV11-2 and TRBJ1-4, is EAGVAQSPRYKIIEKRQSVAFWCNPISGHATLYWYQQILGQGPKLLIQFQNNGVVDDSQLPKDRFSAERLKGVDSTLKIQPAKLEDSAVYLCASSPSYTSLSEKLFFGSGTQLSVL.

This clone has a handful of counts. The chain couples TRBV2 to TRBJ1-1, with no clear D. V lost 6 bases and J 1 base, leaving 9 bases between the germline ends. The length of the CDR3 is 13 residues. Germline V CDR1 and CDR2: SNHLY, FYNNEI. In DNA, the CDR3 is TGTGCCAGCAGGATGGGCCCGAACACTGAAGCTTTCTTT. Its protein product is CASRMGPNTEAFF.

The chain uses TRBV7-2 and TRBJ1-5; TRBD1 matches 9 bases. The length of the CDR3 is 15 residues. V trimming: 5 bases; J trimming: 5 bases; junction bases outside the gene matches: 7. CDR1 and CDR2 from the germline V gene are SGHTA and FQGNSA. The CDR3 DNA reads TGTGCCAGCAGCCCCAGGACAGGGGACTATCAGCCCCAGCATTTT. Amino acid sequence: CASSPRTGDYQPQHF.

V and J are TRBV2 and TRBJ2-2; 10 bases agree with TRBD1. V lost 4 bases, J lost 0 bases, and 2 bases stayed unmatched. Germline CDR1 and CDR2: SNHLY and FYNNEI. The CDR3 is made up of 16 amino acids. CDR3 bases: TGTGCCAGCAGTGGACAGGGGGCCGCGAACACCGGGGAGCTGTTTTTT. Protein sequence: CASSGQGAANTGELFF.

The rearrangement uses TRBV11-2 and TRBJ1-1; 7 nucleotides agree with TRBD1. The trim removed 5 bases at V and 2 bases at J, leaving 8 bases unmatched. Germline CDR1 reads SGHAT; CDR2 reads FQNNGV. The CDR3 is 15 residues long. This chain's CDR3 is CASSPYRGPNTEAFF. DNA of the CDR3: TGTGCCAGCAGCCCTTACAGGGGACCCAACACTGAAGCTTTCTTT.

The chain joins TRBV5-4 to TRBJ2-5; 7 bases align to TRBD2. The germline V gene has CDR1 SGHNT and CDR2 YYREEE (reference sequence). The trim removed 0 bases at V and 5 bases at J, leaving 7 bases unmatched. This CDR3 spans 15 amino acids. CDR3 coding DNA: TGTGCCAGCAGCTTGGCCGAGGGAGGGAGGGAGACCCAGTACTTC. Translating gives CASSLAEGGRETQYF.

V and J are TRBV16 and TRBJ2-7; D might be TRBD1 (5 bases). The CDR3 has 15 amino acids. Germline V lookup: CDR1 KGHSY, CDR2 FQNENV. Trimming removed 1 base from V and 4 bases from J, with 14 bases in between. DNA for the CDR3: TGTGCCAGCAGCCAATGGGCAGGGCCCCTATACGAGCAGTACTTC. Protein sequence: CASSQWAGPLYEQYF.

The chain uses TRBV19 and TRBJ2-3; TRBD2 aligns across 8 bases. V dropped 6 bases and J dropped 5; count of bases not matched to a gene: 7. CDR3 length: 14 residues. Germline V gene lookup returns CDR1 LNHDA and CDR2 SQIVND (reference sequence). The CDR3 here is CASRRLASGDTQYF. CDR3 in DNA: TGTGCCAGTAGGAGACTAGCGAGTGGAGATACGCAGTATTTT.

This clone occurred a few times. The chain uses TRBV14 and TRBJ2-5; D perhaps matches TRBD2 (6 bases). V was trimmed by 1 base and J by 10 bases, leaving 13 bases between them. In germline, CDR1 is SGHDN, CDR2 FVKESK. The CDR3 has 13 amino acids. The CDR3 DNA reads TGTGCCAGCAGCCAAGCTGGTGGAGGGCGCCAGTACTTC. This gives the protein CASSQAGGGRQYF.

The chain is built from TRBV11-3 and TRBJ2-7; D remains ambiguous. This CDR3 comprises 13 residues. Between the trimmed V and J ends, which lost 5 bases and 5 bases, there was a span of 13 bases. CDR1 SGHNT and CDR2 YENEEA come from the germline V gene. CDR3 coding DNA: TGTGCCAGCAGCAAGGTGAGCGTCGACGAGCAGTACTTC. Protein product: CASSKVSVDEQYF.

This chain connects TRBV30 to TRBJ1-3; no firm D call. CDR3 length: 13 amino acids. CDR1 GTSNPN and CDR2 SVGIG come from the germline V gene (reference sequence). The V end was cut by 2 bases, the J end by 4 bases, with 9 bases between. CDR3 in DNA: TGTGCCTGGAGTTCCGTGGGCGGAAACACCATATATTTT. Its protein is CAWSSVGGNTIYF.

The rearrangement joins TRBV12-3 or TRBV12-4 to TRBJ1-1; 10 bases agree with TRBD1. V gave up 5 bases and J gave up 5 bases; unmatched junction bases: 2. The length of the CDR3 is 13 residues. In DNA form, the CDR3 reads TGTGCCAGCAGTAGGGGACAGGGGACTGAAGCTTTCTTT. Amino acids: CASSRGQGTEAFF.

This clone has only a few counts. J is TRBJ2-1 and V is TRBV19; 8 bases agree with TRBD1. V lost 7 bases and J lost 4; bases outside the gene matches: 9. CDR3 length: 15 amino acids. Germline V gene lookup returns CDR1 LNHDA and CDR2 SQIVND (reference sequence). CDR3 nucleotides: TGTGCCAGTACCCCACCGGACAGGGAATACAATGAGCAGTTCTTC. As protein: CASTPPDREYNEQFF.